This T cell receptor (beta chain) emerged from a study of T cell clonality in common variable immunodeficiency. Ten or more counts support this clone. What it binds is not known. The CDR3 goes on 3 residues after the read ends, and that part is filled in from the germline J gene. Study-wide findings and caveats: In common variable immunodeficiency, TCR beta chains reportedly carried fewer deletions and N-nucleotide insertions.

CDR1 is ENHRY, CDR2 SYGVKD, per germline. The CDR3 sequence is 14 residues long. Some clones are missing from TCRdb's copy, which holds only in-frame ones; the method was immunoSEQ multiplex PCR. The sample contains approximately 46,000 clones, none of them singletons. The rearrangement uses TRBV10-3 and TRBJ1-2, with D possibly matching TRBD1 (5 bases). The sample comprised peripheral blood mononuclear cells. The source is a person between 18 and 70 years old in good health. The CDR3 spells CAISGAATVRGYTF. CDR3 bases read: TGTGCCATCAGTGGGGCCGCGACAGTCCGCGGC.